This TCR beta chain is drawn from a study of cytomegalovirus exposure and HLA in healthy donors. On the study more broadly: Samples from HLA-typed donors yielded about 85 million unique TCRs in an early data release.

Use of 60 Vbeta and 13 Jbeta primers characterized the PCR. Method: immunoSEQ multiplex PCR; TCRdb's copy keeps in-frame clones and lacks some. The repertoire holds approximately 200,000 clones, with roughly 85% as singletons. Worth noting for this clone: No antigen is known for it.

The CDR3 is 13 residues long. The V end was cut by 0 bases, the J end by 6 bases, with 6 bases between. The germline gives CDR1 SGDLS, CDR2 YYNGEE. Sampled while nominally healthy, donors likely had unrecorded immune exposures. Study results and caveats: Most CMV-associated TCR beta chains were later found to appear HLA-restricted.

Sequences were obtained from PBMCs. This clonotype originated in a woman younger than 45 in good health and CMV-seropositive. This rearrangement joins TRBV9 to TRBJ2-2; weak D call: TRBD1 (5 bases). CDR3 amino acids: CASSVEGSGELFF. The CDR3 DNA reads TGTGCCAGCAGCGTAGAGGGGTCCGGGGAGCTGTTTTTT. Based on the CDR3 plus reference TRBV9 and TRBJ2-2, the full variable domain is DSGVTQTPKHLITATGQRVTLRCSPRSGDLSVYWYQQSLDQGLQFLIQYYNGEERAKGNILERFSAQQFPDLHSELNLSSLELGDSALYFCASSVEGSGELFFGEGSRLTVL.